This passage covers 7 T cell receptor beta chains from one sample sequenced in a study of blood T cell repertoires in COVID-19. Only in-frame clones appear in the TCRdb table, and some are missing; sequencing was by immunoSEQ multiplex PCR. The repertoire has approximately 290,000 clones, 70% to 90% of them found once; the top ten carry roughly 4.3%. Sequences were obtained from PBMCs or T cells enriched from blood (not recorded which). The receptors stem from a woman in her 30s who had recovered from COVID-19.

The chain is built from TRBV19 and TRBJ2-5; D may be TRBD2 (6 bases). This CDR3 contains 13 residues. Germline CDR1 LNHDA, CDR2 SQIVND (reference sequence). The germline V and J ends were trimmed by 3 bases and 7 bases, with 12 bases remaining between them. The CDR3 DNA is TGTGCCAGTAGTATCGGGGGAATAGGGACCCAGTACTTC. Translated: CASSIGGIGTQYF.

This clone was counted a single time. V usage is TRBV6-5 and J usage is TRBJ2-2, with a possible D match to TRBD2 (5 bases). Per germline, CDR1 MNHEY and CDR2 SVGAGI. With 7 bases removed from V and 2 bases from J, the gap between germline ends came to 8 bases. There are 13 residues in the CDR3. The CDR3 DNA is TGTGCCAGCAAGGGAGCTAACACCGGGGAGCTGTTTTTT. Amino acids: CASKGANTGELFF.

This clone was detected a few times. The chain uses TRBV6-1 and TRBJ1-1; 8 bases map to TRBD1. CDR1 and CDR2 from the germline V gene are MNHNS and SASEGT. This CDR3 comprises 14 residues. V shed 2 bases and J 5 bases; nucleotides not matched to a gene: 4. The CDR3 DNA reads as TGTGCCAGCAGTGAACTGACAGGGGATACTGAAGCTTTCTTT. Its protein is CASSELTGDTEAFF.

This sequence joins TRBV10-3 and TRBJ1-1; 8 bases map to TRBD1. Germline V lookup: CDR1 ENHRY, CDR2 SYGVKD. V lost 3 bases, J lost 5 bases, and 5 bases stayed unmatched. This CDR3 spans 14 amino acids. CDR3: CAISERTGRTEAFF. The CDR3 DNA is TGTGCCATCAGTGAACGGACAGGGCGTACTGAAGCTTTCTTT.

In its sample, this clone is medium-sized. The chain couples TRBV6-1 to TRBJ1-6; weak D call: TRBD1 (5 bases). CDR1 MNHNS and CDR2 SASEGT come from the germline V gene. Trimming cost V 0 bases and J 9 bases, with 12 bases left between them. The CDR3 contains 15 residues. The CDR3 nucleotides read TGTGCCAGCAGTGAAGCGGGAGGGACGGGTTCACCCCTCCACTTT. Translating it yields CASSEAGGTGSPLHF.

J is TRBJ1-2 and V is TRBV11-2; D remains unclear. CDR1 and CDR2 from the germline V gene are SGHAT and FQNNGV. V was trimmed by 3 bases and J by 2 bases, leaving 10 bases between them. The CDR3 extends over 14 amino acids. CDR3 protein: CASSFGEVNYGYTF. Here the CDR3 DNA reads TGTGCCAGCAGCTTTGGGGAGGTGAACTATGGCTACACCTTC.

The rearrangement joins TRBV18 to TRBJ1-1; D is ambiguous. The CDR3 extends over 13 amino acids. Germline V gene lookup returns CDR1 KGHSH and CDR2 LQKENI. Deletions cut 6 bases from V and 1 base from J, with 9 bases between. The CDR3 DNA reads as TGTGCCAGCTCGTACGGGGAGAACACTGAAGCTTTCTTT. Amino acid sequence: CASSYGENTEAFF.